The next 10 T cell receptor beta chains were all read from a single sample in a study of T cell changes during pregnancy in multiple sclerosis. The protocol was immunoSEQ multiplex PCR, while the TCRdb copy is restricted to in-frame clones and leaves out a portion. This table has about 61,000 clones, more than 75% appearing once. This specimen consisted of peripheral blood, obtained in the first trimester of pregnancy. These receptors were collected from a female donor in good health, enrolled as a control in a pregnancy study.

The chain is built from TRBV27 and TRBJ2-1, with D maybe TRBD1 (6 bases). Germline V gene lookup returns CDR1 MNHEY and CDR2 SMNVEV (reference sequence). The CDR3 spans 14 residues. V lost 6 bases, J lost 10 bases, and 19 bases lay in between. The CDR3 DNA reads as TGTGCCAGCAGGCCGACAGGCGGGCGAGGGGAGCAGTTCTTC. It is translated as CASRPTGGRGEQFF.

The rearrangement links TRBV9 to TRBJ2-2; D is unresolved. The CDR3 totals 13 residues. Germline loops: CDR1 SGDLS, CDR2 YYNGEE. V lost 0 bases to trimming and J lost 5 bases, with 5 bases between them. The CDR3 protein is CASSVGATGELFF. The CDR3 nucleotides read TGTGCCAGCAGCGTAGGAGCGACCGGGGAGCTGTTTTTT.

The chain joins TRBV19 to TRBJ1-1, with 8 bases fitting TRBD1. This CDR3 is built from 13 residues. Losses at the gene ends were 6 bases for V and 5 bases for J; bases not matched to a gene: 5. Germline V lookup: CDR1 LNHDA, CDR2 SQIVND (reference sequence). CDR3 region: CASSHRGVTEAFF. CDR3 nucleotides: TGTGCCAGTAGCCACAGGGGGGTTACTGAAGCTTTCTTT.

The chain links TRBV5-6 to TRBJ2-7; weak D call: TRBD2 (7 bases). The germline V and J ends were trimmed by 0 bases and 2 bases, with 12 bases remaining between them. CDR1 and CDR2 (germline): SGHDT, YYEEEE. The CDR3 is made up of 15 amino acids. CDR3 region: CASSLGGGAPYEQYF. In DNA form, the CDR3 reads TGTGCCAGCAGCTTGGGGGGGGGCGCCCCCTACGAGCAGTACTTC.

V and J are TRBV5-1 and TRBJ2-7; 8 nucleotides agree with TRBD1. Germline V gene lookup returns CDR1 SGHRS and CDR2 YFSETQ. The CDR3 contains 12 residues. Unmatched junction bases numbered 1, after V lost 5 bases and J lost 3 bases. CDR3 protein: CASRGQDYEQYF. The CDR3 DNA reads as TGCGCCAGCAGGGGACAGGACTACGAGCAGTACTTC.

The chain couples TRBV4-1 to TRBJ1-5; D ambiguous. With 1 base removed from V and 1 base from J, the gap between germline ends came to 8 bases. In germline, CDR1 is MGHRA, CDR2 YSYEKL. The CDR3 is 15 amino acids. In DNA form, the CDR3 reads TGCGCCAGCAGCCAAGGCGGGTGGAGCAATCAGCCCCAGCATTTT. Translating gives CASSQGGWSNQPQHF.

The V call is TRBV18, the J call TRBJ2-7; the D gene is possibly TRBD2 (5 bases). Germline V gene sequence: CDR1 KGHSH, CDR2 LQKENI. Trimming shortened V by 2 bases and J by 7 bases, and 12 bases separated the two germline ends. The CDR3 has 13 amino acids. The CDR3: CASSPSGRGEQYF. The CDR3 coding sequence is TGTGCCAGCTCACCATCTGGAAGAGGGGAGCAGTACTTC.

The chain is built from TRBV7-9 and TRBJ2-7; no reliable D call. CDR3 length: 12 residues. Germline V CDR1 and CDR2: SEHNR, FQNEAQ (reference sequence). V lost 1 base to trimming and J lost 6 bases, with 7 bases between them. The CDR3 coding sequence is TGTGCCAGCAGCTTAGGAGTAACCGAGCAGTACTTC. Protein: CASSLGVTEQYF.

This clone was seen more than once but under ten times. This chain connects TRBV15 to TRBJ1-4, with TRBD1 matching 7 bases. V trimming: 5 bases; J trimming: 5 bases; junction bases outside the gene matches: 5. Germline V CDR1 and CDR2: LNHNV, YYDKDF (reference sequence). There are 14 residues in the CDR3. The CDR3 sequence is CATSQGGGNEKLFF. The CDR3 nucleotides read TGTGCCACCAGCCAAGGGGGCGGGAATGAAAAACTGTTTTTT. Variable domain in full (rest from reference TRBV15 and TRBJ1-4): DAMVIQNPRYQVTQFGKPVTLSCSQTLNHNVMYWYQQKSSQAPKLLFHYYDKDFNNEADTPDNFQSRRPNTSFCFLDIRSPGLGDTAMYLCATSQGGGNEKLFFGSGTQLSVL.

This chain links TRBV20-1 with TRBJ1-5; D is possibly TRBD1 (6 bases). The CDR3 consists of 11 residues. In germline, CDR1 is DFQATT, CDR2 SNEGSKA (reference sequence). Trimming stripped 0 bases from V and 11 bases from J, with 8 bases between. As DNA, the CDR3 is TGCAGTGCTAGAGATGGACAGACCCAGCATTTT. Protein sequence: CSARDGQTQHF.